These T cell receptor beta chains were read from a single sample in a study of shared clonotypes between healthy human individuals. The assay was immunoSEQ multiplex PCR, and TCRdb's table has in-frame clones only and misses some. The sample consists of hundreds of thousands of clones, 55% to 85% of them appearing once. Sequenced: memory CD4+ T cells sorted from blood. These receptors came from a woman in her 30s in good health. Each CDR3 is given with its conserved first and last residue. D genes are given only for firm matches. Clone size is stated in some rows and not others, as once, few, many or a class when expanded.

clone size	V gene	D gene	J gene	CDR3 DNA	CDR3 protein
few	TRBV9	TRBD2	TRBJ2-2	TGTGCCAGCACAAGGGCTAGCGGAGCGAACACCGGGGAGCTGTTTTTT	CASTRASGANTGELFF
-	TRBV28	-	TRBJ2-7	TGTGCCAGCAGTTCCCAGCCAGACTACGAGCAGTACTTC	CASSSQPDYEQYF
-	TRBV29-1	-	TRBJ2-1	TGCAGCGTATCGGACCCCCCCTACAATGAGCAGTTCTTC	CSVSDPPYNEQFF
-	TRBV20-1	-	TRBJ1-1	TGCAGACCCGGTTCAGGGTTCATGGCTTTCTTT	CRPGSGFMAFF
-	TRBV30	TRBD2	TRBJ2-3	TGTGCCTGGAGTGTACCGGGACTAGCGGGGAGCACAGATACGCAGTATTTT	CAWSVPGLAGSTDTQYF
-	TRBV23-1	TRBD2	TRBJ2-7	TGCGCCAGCACCCCCTTCGGGAGCGGGAGTATGGACGAGCAGTACTTC	CASTPFGSGSMDEQYF
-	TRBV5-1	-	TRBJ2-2	TGCGCCAGCAGCCCGGGGGATTTCAACACCGGGGAGCTGTTTTTT	CASSPGDFNTGELFF
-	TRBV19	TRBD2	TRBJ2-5	TGTGCCAGTAGTGACACTAGGATTGGGAGGGACCAGTACTTC	CASSDTRIGRDQYF
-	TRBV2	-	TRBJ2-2	TGTGCCAGCAGTGGGGTGACAGGAAGGGGCGGGGAGCTGTTTTTT	CASSGVTGRGGELFF
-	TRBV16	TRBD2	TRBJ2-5	TGTGCCAGCAGCCAACGGACTAGCGGGAGTGGGGAGACCCAGTACTTC	CASSQRTSGSGETQYF
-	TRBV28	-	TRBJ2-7	TGTGCCAGCAGCCAACACCAGGGGCTAGGGGGGTACGAGCAGTACTTC	CASSQHQGLGGYEQYF
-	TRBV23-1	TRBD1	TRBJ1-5	TGCGCCGTACGGCGGGACAGGGCAAATCAGCCCCAGCATTTT	CAVRRDRANQPQHF
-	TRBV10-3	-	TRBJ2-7	TGTGCCATCAGCCCAGGGGCGATTTACGGAAAGTACGAGCAGTACTTC	CAISPGAIYGKYEQYF
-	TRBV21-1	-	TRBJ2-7	TGTGCCAGCAGCTCACAAAGAACCTACGAGCAGTACTTC	CASSSQRTYEQYF
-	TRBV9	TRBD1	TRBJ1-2	TGTGCCAGCAGGTCCACAGGGGAAGCTAACTATGGCTACACCTTC	CASRSTGEANYGYTF
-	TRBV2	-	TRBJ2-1	TGTGCCAGCACCCCGGGCGATGGGAATGAGCAGTTCTTC	CASTPGDGNEQFF
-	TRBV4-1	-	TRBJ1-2	TGCGCCAGCAGCCAAGTGTGGCAGGGAGATGGCTACACCTTC	CASSQVWQGDGYTF
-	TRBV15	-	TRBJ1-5	TGTGCCACCAGCAGGAAGGGAAACAGGGTCAGCAATCAGCCCCAGCATTTT	CATSRKGNRVSNQPQHF
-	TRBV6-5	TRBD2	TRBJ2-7	TGTGCCAGCAGTTACTCGATACTAGCGGGAGAGGCGGTATACTTC	CASSYSILAGEAVYF
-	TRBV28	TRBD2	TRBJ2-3	TGTGCCAGCAGTTCTTATAGCGGGAGCACAGATACGCAGTATTTT	CASSSYSGSTDTQYF
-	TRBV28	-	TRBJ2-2	TGTGCCAGCAGTTTCGCGGGAAACAGGGAGCTGTTTTTT	CASSFAGNRELFF
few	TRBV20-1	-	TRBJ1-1	TGCAGTGCTAGAGGGGGCACTGAAGCTTTCTTT	CSARGGTEAFF
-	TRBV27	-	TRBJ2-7	TGTGCCAGCAGTCAATGGGGCGCGGCGGAAAGGGTTGAGCAGTACTTC	CASSQWGAAERVEQYF
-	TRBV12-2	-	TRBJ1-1	TGTGCAAGTCGCTTAGAGAAGCCCGACATGAACACTGAAGCTTTCTTT	CASRLEKPDMNTEAFF
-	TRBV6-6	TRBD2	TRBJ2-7	TGTGCCAGCAGAACCAGCGGGACGTGGGCCAACGAGCAGTACTTC	CASRTSGTWANEQYF
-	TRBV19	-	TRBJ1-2	TGTGCCAGTAGTATAAATATGATACAGGGCAACTATGGCTACACCTTC	CASSINMIQGNYGYTF
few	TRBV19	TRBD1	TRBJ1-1	TGTGCCAGTAGCCCAACGCAGGGGGCCGAAGCTTTCTTT	CASSPTQGAEAFF
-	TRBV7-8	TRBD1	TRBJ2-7	TGTGCCAGCAGCGGGCGGACAGGGGGCTACGAGCAGTACTTC	CASSGRTGGYEQYF
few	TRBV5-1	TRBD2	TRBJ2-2	TGCGCCAGCAGCCCGGGGGGAATAGGCGGGGAGCTGTTTTTT	CASSPGGIGGELFF
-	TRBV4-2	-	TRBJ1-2	TGTGCCAGCAGCCAAGACACGGATCGAGGCTACACCTTC	CASSQDTDRGYTF
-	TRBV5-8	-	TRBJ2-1	TGTGCCAGCAGCTCCACCGTCCCCCACAATGAGCAGTTCTTC	CASSSTVPHNEQFF
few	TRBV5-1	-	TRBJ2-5	TGCGCCAGCAGCTCACCTGGGGGGCTGCCAGAGACCCAGTACTTC	CASSSPGGLPETQYF
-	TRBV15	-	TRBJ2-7	TGTGCCACCAGCAGAGACGGGAGTATGCACGAGCAGTACTTC	CATSRDGSMHEQYF
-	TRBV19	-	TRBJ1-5	TGTGCCAGTGGGCTAACTGGCCCCCAGCATTTT	CASGLTGPQHF
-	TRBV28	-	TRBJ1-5	TGTGCCAGCAGGTCCAGAAACAATCAGCCCCAGCATTTT	CASRSRNNQPQHF
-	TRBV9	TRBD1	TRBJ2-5	TGTGCCAGCAGCGTGACAGGGCAGGAGACCCAGTACTTC	CASSVTGQETQYF
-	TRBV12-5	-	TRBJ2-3	TGTGCTAGTGCTAAGGGGGCGGGAGACCGCAGAACAGATACGCAGTATTTT	CASAKGAGDRRTDTQYF
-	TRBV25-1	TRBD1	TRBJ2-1	TGTGCCAGCAGCCGGGACAGGGACTACAATGAGCAGTTCTTC	CASSRDRDYNEQFF
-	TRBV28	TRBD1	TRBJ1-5	TGTGCCAGCAGACTGGGACAGGGTTATCAGCCCCAGCATTTT	CASRLGQGYQPQHF
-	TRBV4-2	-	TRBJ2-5	TGTGCCAGCAGCCAAGGCCAATGGGGGAAAGAGACCCAGTACTTC	CASSQGQWGKETQYF
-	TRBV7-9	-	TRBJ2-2	TGTGCCAGCAGCTTAGGAAGGGGCAGGCCCGGGGAGCTGTTTTTT	CASSLGRGRPGELFF
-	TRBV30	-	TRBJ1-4	TGTGCCTGGAGTGTTGGGGATAGGACGGACAGTGAAAAACTGTTTTTT	CAWSVGDRTDSEKLFF
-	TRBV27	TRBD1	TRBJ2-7	TGTGCCAGCAGTTTATTAGGGACAGGGCTTATGGAGCAGTACTTC	CASSLLGTGLMEQYF
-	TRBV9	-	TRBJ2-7	TGTGCCAGCAGCCCCGCTCTCGGGCCATCCTACGAGCAGTACTTC	CASSPALGPSYEQYF
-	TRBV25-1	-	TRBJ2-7	TGTGCCAGCAGTGAAGGATCGGCAGGGGGGTACGAGCAGTACTTC	CASSEGSAGGYEQYF
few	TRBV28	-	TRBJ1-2	TGTGCCAGCAGCCGGGGAACCAACTATGGCTACACCTTC	CASSRGTNYGYTF
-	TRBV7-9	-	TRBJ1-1	TGTGCCAGCAGCTTAGGGGCCGGGACTGGCAACACTGAAGCTTTCTTT	CASSLGAGTGNTEAFF
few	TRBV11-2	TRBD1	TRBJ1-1	TGTGCCAGCAGCCTGCAGGGGGTTAGCACTGAAGCTTTCTTT	CASSLQGVSTEAFF